The 25 T cell receptor beta chains listed next were all sequenced from one sample in a study of Graves' ophthalmopathy and Graves' hyperthyroidism. For repertoire sequencing, the TCR beta CDR3 regions were amplified from RNA transcripts. The workflow started with a first-round RT-PCR run with HTBI primers and then moved on to a second-round multiplex PCR. TCRdb passed the multiplex PCR reads through MiXCR, listing each CDR3 protein once. In the table there are almost 400,000 distinct CDR3 sequences, approximately 20% of which are singletons. The sequencing input was peripheral blood. Receptors were obtained from a young woman with Graves' ophthalmopathy.

CDR3 in DNA: TGTGCCAGCAGCCTTGGCTCCGGGACTAGGGCCCCCATTCAGTACTTC. This codes for CASSLGSGTRAPIQYF. This chain connects TRBV7-2 to TRBJ2-4; 8 bases line up with TRBD2. Per germline, CDR1 SGHTA and CDR2 FQGNSA. This CDR3 has 16 amino acids. The trim removed 5 bases at V and 9 bases at J, leaving 15 bases unmatched.

This clonotype was seen at least ten times. V usage is TRBV7-9 and J usage is TRBJ1-2; D is perhaps TRBD1 (6 bases). V lost 5 bases to trimming and J lost 5 bases, with 12 bases between them. Germline CDR1 SEHNR, CDR2 FQNEAQ (reference sequence). This CDR3 contains 13 residues. Here the CDR3 DNA reads TGTGCCAGCAGCCTTGGACAGAAATATGGCTACACCTTC. Translated, it gives CASSLGQKYGYTF.

The table lists this clonotype with many counts. The chain employs TRBV28 and TRBJ1-1; tentatively, D is TRBD1 (5 bases). The V gene's germline CDR1 is MDHEN and CDR2 SYDVKM. The CDR3 extends over 15 amino acids. The V end lost 5 bases, the J end lost 4 bases, and 17 bases lay between the germline ends. The CDR3 is CASSTLAGRSTEAFF. The CDR3 DNA is TGTGCCAGCAGTACCCTGGCAGGGAGGTCCACTGAAGCTTTCTTT.

This clonotype showed up many times. V usage is TRBV11-2 and J usage is TRBJ1-2; tentatively, D is TRBD1 (6 bases). The V end lost 1 base, the J end lost 3 bases, and 9 bases lay between the germline ends. The CDR3 loop spans 14 amino acids. Germline CDR1 is SGHAT and CDR2 is FQNNGV. CDR3 loop: CASSLGGRDYGYTF. The DNA of the CDR3 is TGTGCCAGCAGCTTAGGGGGGCGAGACTATGGCTACACCTTC.

There are many counts of this clonotype. The chain recombines TRBV7-4 with TRBJ2-2; 10 bases map to TRBD2. Germline-derived CDR1 and CDR2 are SGHVT and SQSDAQ. The CDR3 runs 20 residues. Unmatched junction bases numbered 17, after V lost 3 bases and J lost 4 bases. For the CDR3, the DNA is TGTGCCAGCAGCTTTCTAAGGGCGGGGAGCGGGAGGGCCCTCACCGGGGAGCTGTTTTTT. It encodes CASSFLRAGSGRALTGELFF.

This clonotype was observed many times. This chain connects TRBV6-5 to TRBJ2-7, with D maybe TRBD1 (6 bases). The CDR3 is 11 residues long. With 8 bases removed from V and 6 bases from J, the gap between germline ends came to 11 bases. CDR1 is MNHEY and CDR2 is SVGAGI in the germline V gene. CDR3 protein: CASLTGSEQYF. The CDR3 region has the DNA TGTGCCAGCCTCACAGGGAGCGAGCAGTACTTC.

This clonotype occurred many times. The rearrangement links TRBV27 to TRBJ1-1; D is perhaps TRBD1 (6 bases). The CDR3 spans 15 residues. V was shortened by 1 base and J by 4 bases, with 13 bases between the two germline ends. Germline CDR1 and CDR2: MNHEY and SMNVEV (reference sequence). As DNA, the CDR3 is TGTGCCAGCAGTTTATGGGCACAGGGAGGCACTGAAGCTTTCTTT. Its protein product is CASSLWAQGGTEAFF.

CDR3 DNA sequence: TGTGCCAGCAGTTTCTATCCTGGGGGAGCGGCCGAGCAGTACTTC. It yields the protein CASSFYPGGAAEQYF. The rearrangement links TRBV6-5 to TRBJ2-7; D possibly uses TRBD1 or TRBD2 (5 bases each). Deletions cut 4 bases from V and 6 bases from J, with 19 bases between. Germline V CDR1 and CDR2: MNHEY, SVGAGI. The CDR3 extends over 15 amino acids.

About this clonotype: This could be a read error, since a much larger clone is one nucleotide away. This chain links TRBV6-1 with TRBJ1-2; D possibly corresponds to TRBD1 (5 bases). The CDR3 is made up of 13 amino acids. Trimming pared 7 bases from V and 3 bases from J, leaving 12 bases between. The germline gives CDR1 MNHNS, CDR2 SASEGT. Here the CDR3 reads CASTSGGDYGYTF. Written as DNA, the CDR3 is TGTGCCAGCACCTCCGGAGGGGACTATGGCTACACCTTC.

This clonotype came up many times. This rearrangement joins TRBV27 to TRBJ1-2; TRBD1 aligns across 12 bases. V shed 5 bases, J shed 7 bases, and the junction held 8 bases outside the gene matches. Germline V lookup: CDR1 MNHEY, CDR2 SMNVEV (reference sequence). The CDR3 covers 15 residues. The CDR3 DNA is TGTGCCAGCAGTATGGGGACAGGGGGCGTGGGTGGCTACACCTTC. As protein: CASSMGTGGVGGYTF.

This clonotype was seen at least ten times. The V gene is TRBV15, the J gene TRBJ2-5; D possibly corresponds to TRBD1 (6 bases). This CDR3 has 13 amino acids. Germline CDR1 LNHNV, CDR2 YYDKDF (reference sequence). V lost 2 bases to trimming and J lost 4 bases, with 8 bases between them. The CDR3 DNA is TGTGCCACCAGCAGAACAGGGAGAGAGACCCAGTACTTC. Residues: CATSRTGRETQYF.

Ten or more counts support this clonotype. The J gene is TRBJ1-3, the V gene TRBV2, with no clear D. Trimming cost V 4 bases and J 3 bases, with 10 bases left between them. The length of the CDR3 is 14 residues. The germline V gene has CDR1 SNHLY and CDR2 FYNNEI. The CDR3 DNA sequence: TGTGCCAGCAGTGCGGCGGCGGTTGGAAACACCATATATTTT. Translated, it gives CASSAAAVGNTIYF.

This clonotype was detected many times. The chain is built from TRBV7-9 and TRBJ1-1, with D perhaps TRBD1 (5 bases). Trimming took off 6 bases at V and 6 bases at J, with 17 bases between the two ends. The CDR3 runs to 14 residues. Germline V gene lookup returns CDR1 SEHNR and CDR2 FQNEAQ (reference sequence). CDR3 DNA: TGTGCCAGCAGGCCCTCGGGGGGAGTGGCTGAAGCTTTCTTT. Translation gives CASRPSGGVAEAFF.

The V gene is TRBV6-2 or TRBV6-3, the J gene TRBJ1-1; a weak D match, TRBD1 (5 bases). Germline CDR1 and CDR2: MNHEY and SVGEGT. The CDR3 is made up of 17 amino acids. V was cut by 0 bases and J by 0 bases, with 14 bases left in between. CDR3 sequence (DNA): TGTGCCAGCAGTTACTCTGGGGGGACGTGGATGAACACTGAAGCTTTCTTT. Translation gives CASSYSGGTWMNTEAFF.

The chain combines TRBV11-2 with TRBJ2-7; D not certain. CDR1 is SGHAT, CDR2 FQNNGV, per germline. The CDR3 runs 15 residues. V shed 2 bases and J shed 3 bases, with 14 bases lying between them. CDR3 in DNA: TGTGCCAGCAGCTTAACTGCTTACACCGACTACGAGCAGTACTTC. Its protein is CASSLTAYTDYEQYF.

At least ten counts were recorded for this clonotype. The gene calls are TRBV6-4 and TRBJ1-5; TRBD1 agrees at 7 bases. This CDR3 comprises 16 residues. Germline-derived CDR1 and CDR2 are MRHNA and SNTAGT. Trimming took 4 bases from V and 0 from J; bases not matched to a gene: 6. The CDR3 loop is CASSGSGGNSNQPQHF. The CDR3 nucleotides are TGTGCCAGCAGTGGCTCAGGGGGTAATAGCAATCAGCCCCAGCATTTT.

With respect to this clonotype: This may come from a read error, since a much larger clone is one base off. J is TRBJ1-1 and V is TRBV7-8; no clear D. This CDR3 contains 14 residues. The germline CDR1 and CDR2 sequences are SGHVS and FQNEAQ. CDR3 region: CAGSLVGLESEAFF. The CDR3 DNA reads TGTGCCGGCAGCTTAGTAGGCCTCGAAAGTGAAGCTTTCTTT.

At least ten counts were recorded for this clonotype. The chain recombines TRBV5-4 with TRBJ1-2, with TRBD1 as a possible D gene (5 bases). CDR3 length: 14 amino acids. Germline V lookup: CDR1 SGHNT, CDR2 YYREEE (reference sequence). The V and J ends lost 1 base and 4 bases respectively, with 11 bases between them. The CDR3 DNA is TGTGCCAGCAGCTTGAGAGGGGCGACCTATGGCTACACCTTC. This sequence encodes CASSLRGATYGYTF.

This clonotype was seen repeatedly, ten times or more. The gene calls are TRBV19 and TRBJ2-7; perhaps TRBD1 as D (6 bases). The germline V gene encodes CDR1 LNHDA and CDR2 SQIVND (reference sequence). The CDR3 consists of 12 residues. V lost 8 bases and J lost 4, with 12 bases in between. CDR3 loop: CASGGQHYEQYF. The CDR3 bases are TGTGCCAGTGGAGGACAGCATTACGAGCAGTACTTC. The complete variable domain, with remaining parts taken from reference TRBV19 and TRBJ2-7, reads DGGITQSPKYLFRKEGQNVTLSCEQNLNHDAMYWYRQDPGQGLRLIYYSQIVNDFQKGDIAEGYSVSREKKESFPLTVTSAQKNPTAFYLCASGGQHYEQYFGPGTRLTVT.

Many counts were recorded for this clonotype. Written as DNA, the CDR3 is TGTGCCACCAGTGACCCCTCTAGCGGGGGGGGCACAGATACGCAGTATTTT. Translation: CATSDPSSGGGTDTQYF. The rearrangement uses TRBV24-1 and TRBJ2-3; 12 bases fit TRBD2. With 4 bases clipped from V and 1 base from J, the junction kept 5 bases outside the gene matches. The CDR3 consists of 17 residues. Germline CDR1 KGHDR, CDR2 SFDVKD.

In this sample, this clonotype turned up many times. This chain uses TRBV12-3 or TRBV12-4 with TRBJ1-1, with 8 nucleotides matching TRBD1. V shed 5 bases and J 5 bases; nucleotides not matched to a gene: 10. The CDR3 runs 15 residues. This CDR3 is CASSATGARGTEAFF. The CDR3 nucleotides are TGTGCCAGCAGTGCGACAGGGGCGAGAGGAACTGAAGCTTTCTTT.

This clonotype came up many times. J is TRBJ1-5 and V is TRBV19; D remains ambiguous. The V gene's germline CDR1 is LNHDA and CDR2 SQIVND (reference sequence). The ends were cut back, 5 bases at V and 4 bases at J, with 15 bases in the middle. This CDR3 is built from 15 residues. CDR3 region: CASSPYRTENQPQHF. For the CDR3, the DNA is TGTGCCAGTAGTCCATATCGGACTGAAAATCAGCCCCAGCATTTT.

This clonotype was recorded many times. The chain joins TRBV11-2 to TRBJ2-2; a weak D match, TRBD2 (5 bases). The V and J ends lost 5 bases and 1 base respectively, with 11 bases between them. CDR1 SGHAT and CDR2 FQNNGV come from the germline V gene. The CDR3 spans 15 residues. CDR3 sequence: CASSRTDLNTGELFF. The CDR3 DNA reads TGTGCCAGCAGCCGGACTGATCTGAACACCGGGGAGCTGTTTTTT. The variable domain in full, completed from reference TRBV11-2 and TRBJ2-2, reads EAGVAQSPRYKIIEKRQSVAFWCNPISGHATLYWYQQILGQGPKLLIQFQNNGVVDDSQLPKDRFSAERLKGVDSTLKIQPAKLEDSAVYLCASSRTDLNTGELFFGEGSRLTVL.

This clonotype was observed many times. The genes are TRBV12-3 or TRBV12-4 and TRBJ1-5, with D possibly being TRBD1 (5 bases). V was trimmed by 5 bases and J by 6 bases, leaving 17 bases between them. The CDR3 covers 15 residues. The CDR3 here is CASSRRDAEGQPQHF. CDR3 nucleotide sequence: TGTGCCAGCAGTCGCCGGGACGCTGAAGGTCAGCCCCAGCATTTT.

This CDR3 reads CASSRATGDRDEQYF. The CDR3 DNA is TGTGCCAGCAGCAGAGCGACAGGGGACCGCGACGAGCAGTACTTC. The chain is built from TRBV11-2 and TRBJ2-7; 8 positions agree with TRBD1. CDR3 size: 15 residues. J lost 5 bases, V lost 5 bases, and 11 bases had no gene match. CDR1 and CDR2 (germline): SGHAT, FQNNGV. Full variable domain (remainder filled in from reference TRBV11-2 and TRBJ2-7): EAGVAQSPRYKIIEKRQSVAFWCNPISGHATLYWYQQILGQGPKLLIQFQNNGVVDDSQLPKDRFSAERLKGVDSTLKIQPAKLEDSAVYLCASSRATGDRDEQYFGPGTRLTVT.